The 9 T cell receptor beta chains in this list originate from one sample, sequenced in a study of shared clonotypes between healthy human individuals. Produced via immunoSEQ multiplex PCR; TCRdb's table is partial and in-frame only. The table includes a few million clones, approximately 95% detected once. The sequenced material came from naive CD4+ T cells sorted from blood. Subset noted: CD45RA+ positively selected. These TCRs come from a man in his late teens or twenties in good health.

The chain carries TRBV11-3 and TRBJ2-3; D is possibly TRBD1 (6 bases). CDR3 length equals 15 residues. Germline CDR1 is SGHNT and CDR2 is YENEEA. Trimming pared 6 bases from V and 1 base from J, leaving 14 bases between. CDR3 residues: CASSPEGGGTDTQYF. The CDR3 coding sequence is TGTGCCAGCAGTCCCGAAGGGGGTGGCACAGATACGCAGTATTTT. Drawing the rest from reference TRBV11-3 and TRBJ2-3, the complete variable domain is EAGVVQSPRYKIIEKKQPVAFWCNPISGHNTLYWYLQNLGQGPELLIRYENEEAVDDSQLPKDRFSAERLKGVDSTLKIQPAELGDSAVYLCASSPEGGGTDTQYFGPGTRLTVL.

The chain carries TRBV6-6 and TRBJ2-7; perhaps TRBD2 as D (6 bases). Trimming took off 1 base at V and 6 bases at J, with 10 bases between the two ends. Germline CDR1 is MNHNY and CDR2 is SVGAGI (reference sequence). The CDR3 is 13 residues long. The CDR3, as DNA: TGTGCCAGCAGTTACTTGACTAGTGGCGAGCAGTACTTC. It specifies CASSYLTSGEQYF.

This chain links TRBV25-1 with TRBJ1-3, with a tentative D call TRBD1 (6 bases). From germline, CDR1 is MGHDK and CDR2 SYGVNS. V was cut by 1 base and J by 0 bases, with 13 bases left in between. CDR3 length: 17 residues. The chain's CDR3 is CASSEWGRDLSGNTIYF. The DNA of the CDR3 is TGTGCCAGCAGTGAATGGGGGCGGGACCTCTCTGGAAACACCATATATTTT.

J is TRBJ2-7 and V is TRBV28; TRBD1 agrees at 11 bases. CDR1 is MDHEN and CDR2 is SYDVKM in the germline V gene. The CDR3 runs 15 residues. The V segment lost 2 bases and the J segment 4 bases; nucleotides outside the gene matches: 4. This CDR3 is CASSLGDRGFYEQYF. The DNA for the CDR3 is TGTGCCAGCAGTTTAGGGGACAGGGGGTTTTACGAGCAGTACTTC.

The chain combines TRBV5-4 with TRBJ1-1; a possible D gene is TRBD1 (6 bases). Germline V gene data show CDR1 as SGHNT and CDR2 as YYREEE (reference sequence). The V end was cut by 3 bases, the J end by 5 bases, with 17 bases between. The CDR3 totals 15 residues. DNA for the CDR3: TGTGCCAGCAGCTCTGAGGGGGAGGGAAAGACTGAAGCTTTCTTT. Amino acid sequence: CASSSEGEGKTEAFF.

The V call is TRBV7-9, the J call TRBJ2-7, with D unclear. Germline assignment: CDR1 SEHNR and CDR2 FQNEAQ (reference sequence). The CDR3 length is 15 residues. V lost 2 bases, J lost 5 bases, and 16 bases lay in between. The CDR3 here is CASSLTSPPLNEQYF. CDR3 nucleotides: TGTGCCAGCAGCTTAACTTCCCCTCCCCTCAACGAGCAGTACTTC.

This chain links TRBV5-4 with TRBJ1-2, with 8 nucleotides matching TRBD1. The CDR3 is 14 amino acids. CDR1 SGHNT and CDR2 YYREEE come from the germline V gene (reference sequence). The trim removed 0 bases at V and 6 bases at J, leaving 4 bases unmatched. CDR3 loop: CASSLEYRGNGYTF. CDR3 DNA: TGTGCCAGCAGCTTGGAATACAGGGGGAATGGCTACACCTTC.

The chain employs TRBV5-1 and TRBJ1-1; 7 bases match TRBD1. The ends lost 5 bases at V and 4 bases at J; junction bases unmatched: 11. The CDR3 length is 15 residues. CDR1 and CDR2 (germline): SGHRS, YFSETQ. The CDR3 region is CASRPIYRGPTEAFF. The CDR3 DNA reads as TGCGCCAGCAGACCGATTTACAGGGGACCCACTGAAGCTTTCTTT.

This CDR3 is CASSEESGGYF. In DNA, the CDR3 is TGTGCCAGCAGTGAAGAGTCGGGAGGGTATTTT. The J gene is TRBJ2-3, the V gene TRBV6-5, with TRBD2 matching 7 bases. CDR1 and CDR2 (germline): MNHEY, SVGAGI. CDR3 length equals 11 residues. Unmatched junction bases numbered 7, after V lost 5 bases and J lost 14 bases.